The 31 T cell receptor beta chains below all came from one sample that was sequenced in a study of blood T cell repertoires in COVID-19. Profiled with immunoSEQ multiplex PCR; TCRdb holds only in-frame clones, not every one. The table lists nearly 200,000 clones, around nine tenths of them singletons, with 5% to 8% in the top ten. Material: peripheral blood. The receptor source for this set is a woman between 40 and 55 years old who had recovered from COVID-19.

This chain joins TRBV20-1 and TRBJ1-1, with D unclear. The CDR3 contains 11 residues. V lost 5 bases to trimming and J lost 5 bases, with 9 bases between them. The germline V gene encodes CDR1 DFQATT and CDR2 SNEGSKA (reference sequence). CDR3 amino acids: CSAFGETEAFF. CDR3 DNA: TGCAGTGCTTTCGGGGAGACTGAAGCTTTCTTT.

DNA of the CDR3: TGTGCCATCAGTGAGTCAACGGGATACAATCAGCCCCAGCATTTT. This sequence encodes CAISESTGYNQPQHF. This sequence joins TRBV10-3 and TRBJ1-5; no reliable D call. With 0 bases removed from V and 3 bases from J, the gap between germline ends came to 9 bases. The CDR3 consists of 15 residues. The V gene's germline CDR1 is ENHRY and CDR2 SYGVKD.

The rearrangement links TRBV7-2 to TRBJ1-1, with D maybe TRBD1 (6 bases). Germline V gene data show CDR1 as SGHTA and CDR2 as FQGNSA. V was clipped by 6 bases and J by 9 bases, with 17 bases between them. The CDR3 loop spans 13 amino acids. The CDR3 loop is CASSGSQGRQAFF. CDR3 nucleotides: TGTGCCAGCAGTGGTTCACAGGGTAGGCAAGCTTTCTTT.

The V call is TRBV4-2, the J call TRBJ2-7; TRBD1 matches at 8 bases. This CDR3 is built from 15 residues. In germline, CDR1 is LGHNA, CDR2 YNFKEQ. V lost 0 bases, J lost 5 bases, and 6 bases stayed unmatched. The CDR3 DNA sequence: TGTGCCAGCAGCCAAGATGCGCAGGGGGCGGACGAGCAGTACTTC. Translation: CASSQDAQGADEQYF.

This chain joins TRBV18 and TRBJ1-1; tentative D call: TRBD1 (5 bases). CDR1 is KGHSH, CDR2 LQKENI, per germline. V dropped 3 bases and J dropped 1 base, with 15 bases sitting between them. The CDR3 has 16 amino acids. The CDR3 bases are TGTGCCAGCTCACCGTATCAAGACAGATCGAACACTGAAGCTTTCTTT. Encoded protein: CASSPYQDRSNTEAFF. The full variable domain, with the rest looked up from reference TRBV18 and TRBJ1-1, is NAGVMQNPRHLVRRRGQEARLRCSPMKGHSHVYWYRQLPEEGLKFMVYLQKENIIDESGMPKERFSAEFPKEGPSILRIQQVVRGDSAAYFCASSPYQDRSNTEAFFGQGTRLTVV.

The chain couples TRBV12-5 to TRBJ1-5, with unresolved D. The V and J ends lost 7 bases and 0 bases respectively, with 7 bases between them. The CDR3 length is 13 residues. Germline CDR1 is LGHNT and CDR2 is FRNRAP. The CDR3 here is CASAHSSNQPQHF. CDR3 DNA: TGTGCTAGTGCCCACAGTAGCAATCAGCCCCAGCATTTT. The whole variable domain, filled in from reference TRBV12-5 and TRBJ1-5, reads DARVTQTPRHKVTEMGQEVTMRCQPILGHNTVFWYRQTMMQGLELLAYFRNRAPLDDSGMPKDRFSAEMPDATLATLKIQPSEPRDSAVYFCASAHSSNQPQHFGDGTRLSIL.

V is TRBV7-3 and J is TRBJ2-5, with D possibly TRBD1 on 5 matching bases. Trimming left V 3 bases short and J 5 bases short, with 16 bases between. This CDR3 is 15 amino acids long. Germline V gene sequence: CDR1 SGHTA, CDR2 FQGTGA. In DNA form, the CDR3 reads TGTGCCAGCAGCTTGAGGCAAGGGCAGGGTGAGACCCAGTACTTC. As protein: CASSLRQGQGETQYF.

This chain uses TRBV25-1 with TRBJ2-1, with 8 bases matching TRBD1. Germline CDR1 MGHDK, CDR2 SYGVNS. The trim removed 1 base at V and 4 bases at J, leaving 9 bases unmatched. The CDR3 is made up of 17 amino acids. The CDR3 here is CASSESQTGVHYNEQFF. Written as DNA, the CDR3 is TGTGCCAGCAGTGAATCCCAGACAGGGGTACATTACAATGAGCAGTTCTTC.

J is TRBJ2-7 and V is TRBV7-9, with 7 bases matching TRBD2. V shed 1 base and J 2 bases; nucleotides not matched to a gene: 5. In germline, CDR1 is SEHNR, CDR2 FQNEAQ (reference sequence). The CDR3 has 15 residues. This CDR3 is CASSLVSSGAYEQYF. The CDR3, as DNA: TGTGCCAGCAGCTTAGTTTCTAGCGGAGCCTACGAGCAGTACTTC. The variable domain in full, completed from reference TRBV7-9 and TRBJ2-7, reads DTGVSQNPRHKITKRGQNVTFRCDPISEHNRLYWYRQTLGQGPEFLTYFQNEAQLEKSRLLSDRFSAERPKGSFSTLEIQRTEQGDSAMYLCASSLVSSGAYEQYFGPGTRLTVT.

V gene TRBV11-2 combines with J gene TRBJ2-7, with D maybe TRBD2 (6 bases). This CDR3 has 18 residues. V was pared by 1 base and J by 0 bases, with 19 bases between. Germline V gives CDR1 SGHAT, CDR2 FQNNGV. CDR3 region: CASSLAGRTSAISYEQYF. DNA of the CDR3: TGTGCCAGCAGCTTAGCTGGGAGGACAAGTGCAATCTCCTACGAGCAGTACTTC.

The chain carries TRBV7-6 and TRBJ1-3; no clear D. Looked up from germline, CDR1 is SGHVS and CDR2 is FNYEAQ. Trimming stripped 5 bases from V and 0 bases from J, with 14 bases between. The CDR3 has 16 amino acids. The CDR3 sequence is CASSLGVPRSGNTIYF. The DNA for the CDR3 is TGTGCCAGCAGCCTAGGTGTACCGCGCTCTGGAAACACCATATATTTT. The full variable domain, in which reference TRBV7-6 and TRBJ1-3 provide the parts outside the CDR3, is GAGVSQSPRYKVTKRGQDVALRCDPISGHVSLYWYRQALGQGPEFLTYFNYEAQQDKSGLPNDRFSAERPEGSISTLTIQRTEQRDSAMYRCASSLGVPRSGNTIYFGEGSWLTVV.

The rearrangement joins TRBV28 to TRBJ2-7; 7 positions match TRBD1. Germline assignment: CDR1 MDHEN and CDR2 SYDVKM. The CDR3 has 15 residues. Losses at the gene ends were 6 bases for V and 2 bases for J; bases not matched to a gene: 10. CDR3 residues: CASSKKQGPAYEQYF. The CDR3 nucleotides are TGTGCCAGCAGCAAGAAACAGGGGCCGGCCTACGAGCAGTACTTC. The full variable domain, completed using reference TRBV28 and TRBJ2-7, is DVKVTQSSRYLVKRTGEKVFLECVQDMDHENMFWYRQDPGLGLRLIYFSYDVKMKEKGDIPEGYSVSREKKERFSLILESASTNQTSMYLCASSKKQGPAYEQYFGPGTRLTVT.

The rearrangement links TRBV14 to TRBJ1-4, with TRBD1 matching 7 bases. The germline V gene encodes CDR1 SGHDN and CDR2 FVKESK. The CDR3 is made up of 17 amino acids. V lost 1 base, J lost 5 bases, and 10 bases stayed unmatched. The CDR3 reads CASSQGFGDSKNEKLFF. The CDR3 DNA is TGTGCCAGCAGCCAAGGTTTCGGGGACAGCAAAAATGAAAAACTGTTTTTT.

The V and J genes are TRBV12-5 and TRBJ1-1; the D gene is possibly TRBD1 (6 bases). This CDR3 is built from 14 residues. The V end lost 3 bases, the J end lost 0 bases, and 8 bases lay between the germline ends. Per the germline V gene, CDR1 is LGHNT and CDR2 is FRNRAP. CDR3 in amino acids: CASGFPGVNTEAFF. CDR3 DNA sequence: TGTGCTAGTGGTTTCCCAGGGGTGAACACTGAAGCTTTCTTT. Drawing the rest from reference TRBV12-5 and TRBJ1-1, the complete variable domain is DARVTQTPRHKVTEMGQEVTMRCQPILGHNTVFWYRQTMMQGLELLAYFRNRAPLDDSGMPKDRFSAEMPDATLATLKIQPSEPRDSAVYFCASGFPGVNTEAFFGQGTRLTVV.

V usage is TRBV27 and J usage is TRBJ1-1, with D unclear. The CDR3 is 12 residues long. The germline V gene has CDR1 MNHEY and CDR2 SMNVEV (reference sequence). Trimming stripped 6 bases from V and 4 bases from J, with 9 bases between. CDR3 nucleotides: TGTGCCAGCAGCTACGGCGGCACTGAAGCTTTCTTT. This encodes CASSYGGTEAFF.

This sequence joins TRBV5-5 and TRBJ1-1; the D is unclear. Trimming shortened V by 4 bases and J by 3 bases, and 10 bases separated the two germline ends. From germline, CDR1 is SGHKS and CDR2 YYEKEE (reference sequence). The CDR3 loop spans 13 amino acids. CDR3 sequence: CASSVTSDTEAFF. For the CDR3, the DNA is TGTGCCAGCAGCGTCACAAGCGACACTGAAGCTTTCTTT.

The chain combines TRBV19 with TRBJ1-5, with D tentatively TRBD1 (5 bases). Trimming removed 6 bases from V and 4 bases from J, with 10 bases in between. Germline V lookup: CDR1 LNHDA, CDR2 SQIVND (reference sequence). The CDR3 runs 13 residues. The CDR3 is CASRVDRNQPQHF. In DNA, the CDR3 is TGTGCCAGTAGAGTCGACAGAAATCAGCCCCAGCATTTT.

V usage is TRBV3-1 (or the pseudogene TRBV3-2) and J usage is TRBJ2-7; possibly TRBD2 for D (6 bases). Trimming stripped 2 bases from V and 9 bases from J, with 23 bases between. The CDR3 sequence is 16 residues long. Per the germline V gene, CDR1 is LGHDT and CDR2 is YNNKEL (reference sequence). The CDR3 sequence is CASSQWSANRMGGQYF. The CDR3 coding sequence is TGTGCCAGCAGCCAATGGAGTGCAAACAGAATGGGGGGGCAGTACTTC.

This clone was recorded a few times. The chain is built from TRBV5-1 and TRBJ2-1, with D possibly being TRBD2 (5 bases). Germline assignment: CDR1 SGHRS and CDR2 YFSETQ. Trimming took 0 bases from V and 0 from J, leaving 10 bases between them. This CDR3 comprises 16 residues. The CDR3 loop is CASSLAEGSSYNEQFF. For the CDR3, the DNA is TGCGCCAGCAGCTTGGCCGAGGGAAGCTCCTACAATGAGCAGTTCTTC.

This chain's CDR3 is CSARVLQPQHF. The DNA of the CDR3 is TGCAGTGCTAGAGTTCTTCAGCCCCAGCATTTT. This rearrangement joins TRBV20-1 to TRBJ1-5; D unresolved. CDR3 length equals 11 residues. From germline, CDR1 is DFQATT and CDR2 SNEGSKA (reference sequence). Between the trimmed V and J ends, which lost 1 base and 6 bases, there was a span of 4 bases.

CDR3 nucleotides: TGTGCCAGCAGCTTGACTAGCGGGAGCTACGAGCAGTACTTC. Amino acid sequence: CASSLTSGSYEQYF. The chain combines TRBV5-4 with TRBJ2-7, with 11 bases matching TRBD2. Germline values: CDR1 SGHNT, CDR2 YYREEE (reference sequence). With 1 base clipped from V and 3 bases from J, the junction kept 0 bases outside the gene matches. CDR3 size: 14 residues.

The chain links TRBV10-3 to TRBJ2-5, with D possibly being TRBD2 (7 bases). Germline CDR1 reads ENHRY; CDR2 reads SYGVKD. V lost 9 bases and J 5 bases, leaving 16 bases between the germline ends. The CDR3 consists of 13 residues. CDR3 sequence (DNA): TGTGCCATAAAGCGGGAAGGGGGGGAGACCCAGTACTTC. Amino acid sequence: CAIKREGGETQYF.

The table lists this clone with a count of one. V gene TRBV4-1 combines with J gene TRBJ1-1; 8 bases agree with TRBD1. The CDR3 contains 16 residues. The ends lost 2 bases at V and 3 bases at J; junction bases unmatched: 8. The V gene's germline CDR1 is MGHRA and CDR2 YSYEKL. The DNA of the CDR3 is TGCGCCAGCAGCCAACCTTGGACAGGGCAGGACACTGAAGCTTTCTTT. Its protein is CASSQPWTGQDTEAFF.

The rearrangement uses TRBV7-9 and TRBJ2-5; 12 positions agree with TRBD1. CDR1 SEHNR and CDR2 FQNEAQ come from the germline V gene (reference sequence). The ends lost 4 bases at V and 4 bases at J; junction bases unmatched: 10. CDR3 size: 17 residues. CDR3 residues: CASSSPQGTGGRETQYF. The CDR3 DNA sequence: TGTGCCAGCAGCTCACCTCAAGGGACAGGGGGCCGAGAGACCCAGTACTTC.

This chain's CDR3 is CASSQDFGTSVQYF. For the CDR3, the DNA is TGTGCCAGCAGCCAAGATTTTGGGACAAGTGTCCAGTACTTC. This chain joins TRBV14 and TRBJ2-5; possible D gene TRBD1, 6 bases. V lost 0 bases and J lost 10, with 15 bases in between. The germline CDR1 and CDR2 sequences are SGHDN and FVKESK. The CDR3 spans 14 residues.

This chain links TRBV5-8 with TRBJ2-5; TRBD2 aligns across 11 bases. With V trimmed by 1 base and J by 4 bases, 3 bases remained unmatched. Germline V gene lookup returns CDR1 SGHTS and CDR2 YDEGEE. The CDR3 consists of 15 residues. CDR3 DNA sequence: TGTGCCAGCAGCTTGAGGGGGACTAGCGGAGAGACCCAGTACTTC. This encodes CASSLRGTSGETQYF.

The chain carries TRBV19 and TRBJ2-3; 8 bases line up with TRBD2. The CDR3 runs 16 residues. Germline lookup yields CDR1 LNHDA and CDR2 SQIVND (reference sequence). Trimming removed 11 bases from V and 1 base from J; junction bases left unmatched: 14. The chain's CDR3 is CAAGRRAGGRTDTQYF. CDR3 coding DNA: TGTGCCGCAGGGCGTAGGGCGGGAGGCCGCACAGATACGCAGTATTTT.

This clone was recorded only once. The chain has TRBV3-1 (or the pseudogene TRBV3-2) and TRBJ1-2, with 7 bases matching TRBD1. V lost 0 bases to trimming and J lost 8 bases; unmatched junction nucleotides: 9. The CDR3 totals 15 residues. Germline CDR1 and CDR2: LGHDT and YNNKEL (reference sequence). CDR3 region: CASSQDYRGVKGYTF. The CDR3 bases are TGTGCCAGCAGCCAAGATTACAGGGGCGTGAAGGGCTACACCTTC.

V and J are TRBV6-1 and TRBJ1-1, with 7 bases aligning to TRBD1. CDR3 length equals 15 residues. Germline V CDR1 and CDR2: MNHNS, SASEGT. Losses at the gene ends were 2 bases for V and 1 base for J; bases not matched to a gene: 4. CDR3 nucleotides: TGTGCCAGCAGTGAATTTGGGACAGCGAACACTGAAGCTTTCTTT. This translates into CASSEFGTANTEAFF.

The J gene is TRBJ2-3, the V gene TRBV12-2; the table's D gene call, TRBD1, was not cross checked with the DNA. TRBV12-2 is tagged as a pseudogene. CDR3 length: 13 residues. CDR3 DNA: TGTGCAAGTCGCTTAGCGTTGAGATCCCACAGATATTTT. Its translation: CASRLALRSHRYF.

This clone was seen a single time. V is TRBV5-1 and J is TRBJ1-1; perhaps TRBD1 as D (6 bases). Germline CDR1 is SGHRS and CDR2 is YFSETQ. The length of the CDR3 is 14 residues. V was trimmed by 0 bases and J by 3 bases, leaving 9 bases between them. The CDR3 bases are TGCGCCAGCAGCTTGGACAGGGTACACACTGAAGCTTTCTTT. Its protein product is CASSLDRVHTEAFF.